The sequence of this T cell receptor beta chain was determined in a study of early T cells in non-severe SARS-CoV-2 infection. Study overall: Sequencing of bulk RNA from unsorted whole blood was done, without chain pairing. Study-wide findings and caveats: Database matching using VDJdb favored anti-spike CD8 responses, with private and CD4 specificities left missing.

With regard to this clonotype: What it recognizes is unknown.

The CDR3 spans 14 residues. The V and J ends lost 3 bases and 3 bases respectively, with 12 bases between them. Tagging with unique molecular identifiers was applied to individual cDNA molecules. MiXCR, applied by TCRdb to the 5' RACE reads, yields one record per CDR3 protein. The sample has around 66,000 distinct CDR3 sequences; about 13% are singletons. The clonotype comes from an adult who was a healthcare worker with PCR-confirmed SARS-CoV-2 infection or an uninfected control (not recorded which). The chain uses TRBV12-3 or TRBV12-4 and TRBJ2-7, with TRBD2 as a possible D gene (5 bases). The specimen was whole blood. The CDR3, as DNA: TGTGCCAGCAGTTTGAGCGGTGCCAACTACGAGCAGTACTTC. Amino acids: CASSLSGANYEQYF.